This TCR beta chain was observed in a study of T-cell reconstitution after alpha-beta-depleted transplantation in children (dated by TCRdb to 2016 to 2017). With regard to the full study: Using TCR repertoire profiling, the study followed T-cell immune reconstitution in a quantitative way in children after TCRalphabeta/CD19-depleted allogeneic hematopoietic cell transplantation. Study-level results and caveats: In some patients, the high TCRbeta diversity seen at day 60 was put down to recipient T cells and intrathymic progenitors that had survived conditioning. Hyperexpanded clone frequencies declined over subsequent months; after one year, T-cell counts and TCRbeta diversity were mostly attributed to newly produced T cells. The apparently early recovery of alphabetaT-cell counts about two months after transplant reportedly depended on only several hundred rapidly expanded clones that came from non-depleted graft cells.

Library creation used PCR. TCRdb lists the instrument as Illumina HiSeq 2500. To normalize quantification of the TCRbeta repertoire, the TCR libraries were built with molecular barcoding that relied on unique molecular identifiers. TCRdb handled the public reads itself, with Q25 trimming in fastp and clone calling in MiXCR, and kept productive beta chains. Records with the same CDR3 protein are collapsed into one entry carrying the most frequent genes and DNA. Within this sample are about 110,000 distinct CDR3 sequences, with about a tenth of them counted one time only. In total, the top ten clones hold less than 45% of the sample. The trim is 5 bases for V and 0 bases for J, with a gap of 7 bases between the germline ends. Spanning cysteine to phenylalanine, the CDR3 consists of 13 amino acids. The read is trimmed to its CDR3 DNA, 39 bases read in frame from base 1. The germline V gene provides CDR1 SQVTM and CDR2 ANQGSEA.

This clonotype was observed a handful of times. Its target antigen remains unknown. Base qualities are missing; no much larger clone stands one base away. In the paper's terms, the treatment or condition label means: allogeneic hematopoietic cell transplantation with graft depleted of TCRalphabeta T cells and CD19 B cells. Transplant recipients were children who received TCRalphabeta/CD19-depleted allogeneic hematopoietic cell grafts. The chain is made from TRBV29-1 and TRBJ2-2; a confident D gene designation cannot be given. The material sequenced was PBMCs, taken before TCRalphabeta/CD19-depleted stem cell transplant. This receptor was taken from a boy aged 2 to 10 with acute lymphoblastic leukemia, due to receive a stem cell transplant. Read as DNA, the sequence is TGCAGCGTTACTCGTACGAACACCGGGGAGCTGTTTTTT. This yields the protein CSVTRTNTGELFF.